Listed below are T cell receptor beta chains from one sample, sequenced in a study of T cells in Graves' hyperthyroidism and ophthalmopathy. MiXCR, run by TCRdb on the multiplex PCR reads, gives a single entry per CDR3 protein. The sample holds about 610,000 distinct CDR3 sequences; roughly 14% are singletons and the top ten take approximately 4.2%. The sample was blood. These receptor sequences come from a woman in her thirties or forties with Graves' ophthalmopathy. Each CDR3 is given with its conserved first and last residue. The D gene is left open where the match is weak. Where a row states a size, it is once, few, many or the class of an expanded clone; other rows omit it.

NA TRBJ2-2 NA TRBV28 CASSPGSLSTGELFF TGTGCCAGCAGCCCAGGGTCCCTGAGCACCGGGGAGCTGTTTTTT
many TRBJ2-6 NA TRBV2 CASSEYGSGANVLTF TGTGCCAGCAGTGAATACGGCTCTGGGGCCAACGTCCTGACTTTC
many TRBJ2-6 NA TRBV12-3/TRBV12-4 CASSVRKGHTAGANVLTF TGTGCCAGCAGTGTCAGAAAGGGACACACCGCTGGGGCCAACGTCCTGACTTTC
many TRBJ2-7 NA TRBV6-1 CASNEGFKTYEQYF TGTGCCAGCAATGAGGGGTTTAAGACCTACGAGCAGTACTTC
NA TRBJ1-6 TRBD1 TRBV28 CASSSYGQGIGSPLHF TGTGCCAGCAGTTCTTACGGACAGGGGATAGGTTCACCCCTCCACTTT
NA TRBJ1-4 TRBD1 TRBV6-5 CASSFGDRNEKLFF TGTGCCAGCAGTTTTGGGGACAGAAATGAAAAACTGTTTTTT
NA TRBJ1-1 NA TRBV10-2 CASSDGRRGTEAFF TGCGCCAGCAGTGACGGTAGGAGAGGCACTGAAGCTTTCTTT
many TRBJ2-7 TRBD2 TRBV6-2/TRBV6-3 CATFSGILSYEQYF TGTGCCACCTTCAGCGGGATCCTCTCCTACGAGCAGTACTTC
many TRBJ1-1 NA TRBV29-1 CSVEVSENTEAFF TGCAGCGTTGAAGTAAGCGAGAACACTGAAGCTTTCTTT
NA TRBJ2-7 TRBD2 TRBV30 CAWDDGTSGVWGYEQYF TGTGCCTGGGATGACGGGACTAGCGGTGTCTGGGGGTACGAGCAGTACTTC
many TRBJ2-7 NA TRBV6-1 CASSRAGSLREQYF TGTGCCAGCAGCCGCGCGGGATCCCTGAGGGAGCAGTACTTC
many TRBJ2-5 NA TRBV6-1 CASRWGSGTQYF TGTGCCAGCAGATGGGGGAGTGGGACCCAGTACTTC